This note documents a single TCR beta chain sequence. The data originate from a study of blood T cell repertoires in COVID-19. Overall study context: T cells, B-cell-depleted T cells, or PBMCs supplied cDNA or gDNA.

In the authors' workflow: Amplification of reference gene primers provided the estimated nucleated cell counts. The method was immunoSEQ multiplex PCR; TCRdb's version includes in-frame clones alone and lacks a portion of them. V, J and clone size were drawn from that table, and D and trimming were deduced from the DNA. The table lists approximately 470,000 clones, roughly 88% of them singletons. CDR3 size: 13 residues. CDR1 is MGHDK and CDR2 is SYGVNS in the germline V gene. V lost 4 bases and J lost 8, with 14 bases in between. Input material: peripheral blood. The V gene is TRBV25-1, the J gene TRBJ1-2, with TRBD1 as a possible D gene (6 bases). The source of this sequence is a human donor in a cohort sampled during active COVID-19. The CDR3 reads CASSGGTRGGYTF. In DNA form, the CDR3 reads TGTGCCAGCAGTGGAGGGACCAGGGGAGGCTACACCTTC.